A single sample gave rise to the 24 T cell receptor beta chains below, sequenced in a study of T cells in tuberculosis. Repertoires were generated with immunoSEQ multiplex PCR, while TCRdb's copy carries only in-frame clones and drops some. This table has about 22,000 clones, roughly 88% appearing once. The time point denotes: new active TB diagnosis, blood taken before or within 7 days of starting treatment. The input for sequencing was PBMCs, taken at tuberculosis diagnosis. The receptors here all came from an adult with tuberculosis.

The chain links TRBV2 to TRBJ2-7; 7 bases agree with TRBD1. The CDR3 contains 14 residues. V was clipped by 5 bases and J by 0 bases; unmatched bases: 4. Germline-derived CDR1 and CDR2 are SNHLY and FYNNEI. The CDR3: CASSPTGNSYEQYF. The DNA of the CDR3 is TGTGCCAGCAGTCCGACAGGGAACTCCTACGAGCAGTACTTC.

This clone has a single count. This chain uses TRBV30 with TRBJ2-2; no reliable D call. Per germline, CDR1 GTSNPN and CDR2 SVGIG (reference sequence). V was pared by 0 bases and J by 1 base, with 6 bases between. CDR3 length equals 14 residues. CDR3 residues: CAWSVSRNTGELFF. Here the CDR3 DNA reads TGTGCCTGGAGTGTAAGTAGGAACACCGGGGAGCTGTTTTTT.

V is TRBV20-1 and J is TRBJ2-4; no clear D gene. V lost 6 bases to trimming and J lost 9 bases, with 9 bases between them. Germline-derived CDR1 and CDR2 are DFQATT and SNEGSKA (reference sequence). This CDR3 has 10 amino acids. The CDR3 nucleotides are TGCAGTGCCCTGAGGAGCATTCAGTACTTC. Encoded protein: CSALRSIQYF.

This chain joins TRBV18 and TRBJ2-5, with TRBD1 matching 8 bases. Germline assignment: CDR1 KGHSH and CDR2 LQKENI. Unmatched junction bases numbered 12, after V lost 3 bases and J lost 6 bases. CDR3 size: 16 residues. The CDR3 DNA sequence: TGTGCCAGCTCACCCGGACAGGGTACGGCAGGGCAGACCCAGTACTTC. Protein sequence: CASSPGQGTAGQTQYF.

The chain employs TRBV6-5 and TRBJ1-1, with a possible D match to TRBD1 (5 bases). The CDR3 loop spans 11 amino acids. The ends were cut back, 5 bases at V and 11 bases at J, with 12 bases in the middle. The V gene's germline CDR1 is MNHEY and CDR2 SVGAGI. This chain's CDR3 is CASSGARGAFF. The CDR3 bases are TGTGCCAGCAGTGGAGCAAGGGGTGCTTTCTTT.

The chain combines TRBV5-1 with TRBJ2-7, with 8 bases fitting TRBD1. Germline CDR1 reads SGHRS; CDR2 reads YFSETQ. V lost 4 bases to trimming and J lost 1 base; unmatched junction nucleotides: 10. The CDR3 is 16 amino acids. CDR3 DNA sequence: TGCGCCAGCAGCCCGTTGACAGGGGCGACTTCCTACGAGCAGTACTTC. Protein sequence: CASSPLTGATSYEQYF.

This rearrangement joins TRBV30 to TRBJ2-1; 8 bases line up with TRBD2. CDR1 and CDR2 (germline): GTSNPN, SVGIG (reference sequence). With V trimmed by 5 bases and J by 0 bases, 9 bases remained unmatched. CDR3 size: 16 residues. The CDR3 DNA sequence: TGTGCCTGGGCCCCGGGAGGGCTTCTCTCCTACAATGAGCAGTTCTTC. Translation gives CAWAPGGLLSYNEQFF.

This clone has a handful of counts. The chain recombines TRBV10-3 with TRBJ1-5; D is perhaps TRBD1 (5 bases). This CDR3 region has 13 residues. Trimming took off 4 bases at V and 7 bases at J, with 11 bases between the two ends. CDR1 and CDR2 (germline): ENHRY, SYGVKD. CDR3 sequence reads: CAISGPDRQPQHF. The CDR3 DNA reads TGTGCCATCAGTGGACCCGACAGACAGCCCCAGCATTTT.

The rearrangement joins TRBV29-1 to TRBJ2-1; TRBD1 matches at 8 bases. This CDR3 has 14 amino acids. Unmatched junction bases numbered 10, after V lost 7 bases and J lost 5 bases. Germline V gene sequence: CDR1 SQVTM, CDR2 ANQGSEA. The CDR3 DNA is TGCAGCGCAACAGGGGGTGACATTCACAATGAGCAGTTCTTC. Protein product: CSATGGDIHNEQFF.

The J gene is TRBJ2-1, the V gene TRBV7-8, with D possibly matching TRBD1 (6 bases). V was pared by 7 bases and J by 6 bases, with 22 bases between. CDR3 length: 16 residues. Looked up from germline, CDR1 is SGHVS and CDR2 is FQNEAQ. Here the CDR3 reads CASNQQGRGRPNEQFF. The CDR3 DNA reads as TGTGCCAGCAACCAACAGGGCAGGGGAAGACCCAATGAGCAGTTCTTC.

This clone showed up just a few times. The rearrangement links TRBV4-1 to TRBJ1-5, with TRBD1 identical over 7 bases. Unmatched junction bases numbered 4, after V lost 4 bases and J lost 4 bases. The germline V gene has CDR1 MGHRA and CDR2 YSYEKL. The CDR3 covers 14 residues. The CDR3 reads CASSRDRENQPQHF. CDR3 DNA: TGCGCCAGCAGCCGTGACAGGGAAAATCAGCCCCAGCATTTT.

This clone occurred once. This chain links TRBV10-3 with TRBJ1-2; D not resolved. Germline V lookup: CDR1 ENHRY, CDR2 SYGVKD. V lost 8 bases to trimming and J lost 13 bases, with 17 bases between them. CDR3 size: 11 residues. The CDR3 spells CAIGYRDQPTF. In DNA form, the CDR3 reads TGTGCCATCGGATACCGGGATCAGCCCACCTTC.

In DNA, the CDR3 is TGTGCCAGCAGCTTGGCCCGACAGGGAGGCAATCAGCCCCAGCATTTT. Its protein product is CASSLARQGGNQPQHF. The chain employs TRBV5-8 and TRBJ1-5; 7 nucleotides match TRBD1. V lost 0 bases to trimming and J lost 2 bases; unmatched junction nucleotides: 5. There are 16 residues in the CDR3. Germline CDR1 is SGHTS and CDR2 is YDEGEE.

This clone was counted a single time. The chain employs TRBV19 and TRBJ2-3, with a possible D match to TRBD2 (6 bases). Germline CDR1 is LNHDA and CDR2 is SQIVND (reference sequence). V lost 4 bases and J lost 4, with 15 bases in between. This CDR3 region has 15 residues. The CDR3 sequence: CASSRAGPGADTQYF. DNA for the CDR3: TGTGCCAGTAGTAGGGCGGGGCCGGGGGCAGATACGCAGTATTTT.

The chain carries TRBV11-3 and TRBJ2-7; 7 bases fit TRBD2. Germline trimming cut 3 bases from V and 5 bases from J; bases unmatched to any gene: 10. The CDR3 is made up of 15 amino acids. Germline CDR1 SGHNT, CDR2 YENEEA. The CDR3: CASSLGSGTNNEQYF. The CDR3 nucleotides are TGTGCCAGCAGCTTGGGTTCCGGGACTAATAACGAGCAGTACTTC.

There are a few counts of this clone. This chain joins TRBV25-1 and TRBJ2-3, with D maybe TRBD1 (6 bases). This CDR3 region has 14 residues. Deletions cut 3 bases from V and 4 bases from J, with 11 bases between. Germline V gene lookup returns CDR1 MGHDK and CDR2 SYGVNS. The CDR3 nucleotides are TGTGCCAGCAGTGAGGGACAAAAGGCAGATACGCAGTATTTT. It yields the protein CASSEGQKADTQYF.

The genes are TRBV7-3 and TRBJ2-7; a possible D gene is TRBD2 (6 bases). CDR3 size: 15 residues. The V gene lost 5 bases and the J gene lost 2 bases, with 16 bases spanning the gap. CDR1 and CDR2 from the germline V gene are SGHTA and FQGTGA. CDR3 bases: TGTGCCAGCAGCCCCGGAGGGAACAACGCCTACGAGCAGTACTTC. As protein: CASSPGGNNAYEQYF. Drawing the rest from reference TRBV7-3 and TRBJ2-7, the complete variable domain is GAGVSQTPSNKVTEKGKYVELRCDPISGHTALYWYRQSLGQGPEFLIYFQGTGAADDSGLPNDRFFAVRPEGSVSTLKIQRTERGDSAVYLCASSPGGNNAYEQYFGPGTRLTVT.

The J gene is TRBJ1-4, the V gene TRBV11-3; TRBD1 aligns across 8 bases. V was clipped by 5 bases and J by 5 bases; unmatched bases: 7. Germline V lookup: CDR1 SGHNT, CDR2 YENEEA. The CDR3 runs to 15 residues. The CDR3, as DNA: TGTGCCAGCAGCCGCAGTGGACAGGGAAATGAAAAACTGTTTTTT. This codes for CASSRSGQGNEKLFF. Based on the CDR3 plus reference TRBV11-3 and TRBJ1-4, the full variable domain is EAGVVQSPRYKIIEKKQPVAFWCNPISGHNTLYWYLQNLGQGPELLIRYENEEAVDDSQLPKDRFSAERLKGVDSTLKIQPAELGDSAVYLCASSRSGQGNEKLFFGSGTQLSVL.

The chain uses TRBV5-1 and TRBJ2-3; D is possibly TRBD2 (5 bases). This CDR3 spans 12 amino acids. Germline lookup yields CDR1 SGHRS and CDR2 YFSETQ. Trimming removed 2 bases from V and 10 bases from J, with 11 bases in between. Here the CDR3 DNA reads TGCGCCAGCAGCTTAACGGACTGGCCGCAGTATTTT. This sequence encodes CASSLTDWPQYF.

CDR3 residues: CASSQDSYNEQFF. The CDR3 region has the DNA TGCGCCAGCAGCCAGGACAGTTACAATGAGCAGTTCTTC. J is TRBJ2-1 and V is TRBV5-1, with D maybe TRBD1 (6 bases). Between the trimmed V and J ends, which lost 4 bases and 4 bases, there was a span of 9 bases. Germline CDR1 and CDR2: SGHRS and YFSETQ. This CDR3 is built from 13 residues.

CDR3 residues: CASSIDSQGYNEQFF. The CDR3 bases are TGTGCCAGTAGTATAGATTCGCAGGGGTACAATGAGCAGTTCTTC. This rearrangement joins TRBV19 to TRBJ2-1, with D tentatively TRBD1 (6 bases). Germline loops: CDR1 LNHDA, CDR2 SQIVND (reference sequence). The V end was cut by 0 bases, the J end by 4 bases, with 10 bases between. This CDR3 comprises 15 residues.

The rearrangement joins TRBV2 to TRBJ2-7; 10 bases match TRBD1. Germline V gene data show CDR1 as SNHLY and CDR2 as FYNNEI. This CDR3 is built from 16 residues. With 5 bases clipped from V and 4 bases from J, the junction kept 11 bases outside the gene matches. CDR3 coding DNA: TGTGCCAGCAGTCTTAAGACCCGGGACAGGGGATACGAGCAGTACTTC. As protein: CASSLKTRDRGYEQYF.

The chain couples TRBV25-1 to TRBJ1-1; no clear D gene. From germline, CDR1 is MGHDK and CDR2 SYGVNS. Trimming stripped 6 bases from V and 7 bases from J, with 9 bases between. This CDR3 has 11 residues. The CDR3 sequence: CASRSVNEAFF. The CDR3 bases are TGTGCCAGCAGGTCCGTAAATGAAGCTTTCTTT. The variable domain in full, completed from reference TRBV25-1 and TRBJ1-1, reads EADIYQTPRYLVIGTGKKITLECSQTMGHDKMYWYQQDPGMELHLIHYSYGVNSTEKGDLSSESTVSRIRTEHFPLTLESARPSHTSQYLCASRSVNEAFFGQGTRLTVV.

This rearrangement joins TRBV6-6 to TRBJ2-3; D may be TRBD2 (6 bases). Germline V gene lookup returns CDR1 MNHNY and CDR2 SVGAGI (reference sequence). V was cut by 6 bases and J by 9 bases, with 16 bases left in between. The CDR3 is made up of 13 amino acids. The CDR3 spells CASSGGDSRTQYF. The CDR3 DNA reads TGTGCCAGCAGCGGCGGGGACTCCCGAACGCAGTATTTT.